Listed below are T cell receptor beta chains from one sample, sequenced in a study of shared clonotypes between healthy human individuals. Clones were read by immunoSEQ multiplex PCR, and TCRdb kept only the in-frame ones, dropping some. The sample shows approximately 810,000 clones, 80% to 95% of them seen only once. The material sequenced was naive CD8+ T cells sorted from blood. These receptors originate from a man aged 25-45 years in good health. The CDR3 runs from the conserved cysteine through the conserved F or W. A D gene is named only where the DNA matches it firmly. The size entry is marked missing in some rows and otherwise reads once, few, many or a size class.

clone size: .
V gene: TRBV9
D gene: .
J gene: TRBJ1-4
CDR3 protein: CASSLTTDRPEKLFF
CDR3 DNA: TGTGCCAGCAGCTTAACAACTGATCGCCCCGAAAAACTGTTTTTT

clone size: .
V gene: TRBV7-8
D gene: .
J gene: TRBJ2-7
CDR3 protein: CASSLAGAAPIPPYEQYF
CDR3 DNA: TGTGCCAGCAGCTTAGCAGGGGCAGCCCCTATACCCCCCTACGAGCAGTACTTC

clone size: once
V gene: TRBV19
D gene: .
J gene: TRBJ2-7
CDR3 protein: CASTTTGSTHEQYF
CDR3 DNA: TGTGCCAGCACTACAACAGGGTCCACCCACGAGCAGTACTTC

clone size: .
V gene: TRBV7-9
D gene: .
J gene: TRBJ2-7
CDR3 protein: CASSLSRYEQYF
CDR3 DNA: TGTGCCAGCAGCTTATCTCGCTACGAGCAGTACTTC

clone size: .
V gene: TRBV27
D gene: .
J gene: TRBJ2-1
CDR3 protein: CASSGYRGGNEQFF
CDR3 DNA: TGTGCCAGCAGTGGGTACAGGGGGGGGAATGAGCAGTTCTTC

clone size: .
V gene: TRBV19
D gene: .
J gene: TRBJ1-5
CDR3 protein: CASSISAAGNQPQHF
CDR3 DNA: TGTGCCAGTAGTATCTCGGCGGCGGGCAATCAGCCCCAGCATTTT

clone size: .
V gene: TRBV6-6
D gene: .
J gene: TRBJ1-4
CDR3 protein: CASTGTPTTNEKLFF
CDR3 DNA: TGTGCCAGCACCGGGACACCTACAACTAATGAAAAACTGTTTTTT

clone size: .
V gene: TRBV27
D gene: .
J gene: TRBJ2-4
CDR3 protein: CASSLVGPKNIQYF
CDR3 DNA: TGTGCCAGCAGTTTAGTGGGGCCCAAAAACATTCAGTACTTC

clone size: .
V gene: TRBV27
D gene: .
J gene: TRBJ2-1
CDR3 protein: CASSFRGADNEQFF
CDR3 DNA: TGTGCCAGCAGTTTCAGGGGGGCCGACAATGAGCAGTTCTTC

clone size: .
V gene: TRBV14
D gene: TRBD2
J gene: TRBJ2-7
CDR3 protein: CASSQRPGLAGGAYEQYF
CDR3 DNA: TGTGCCAGCAGCCAGAGACCGGGACTAGCGGGAGGGGCCTACGAGCAGTACTTC

clone size: .
V gene: TRBV11-2
D gene: .
J gene: TRBJ2-1
CDR3 protein: CASSLLVNEQFF
CDR3 DNA: TGTGCCAGCAGCTTACTAGTCAACGAGCAGTTCTTC

clone size: .
V gene: TRBV5-1
D gene: .
J gene: TRBJ1-1
CDR3 protein: CASTLGGDTEAFF
CDR3 DNA: TGCGCCAGCACCTTGGGCGGGGACACTGAAGCTTTCTTT

clone size: .
V gene: TRBV7-6
D gene: .
J gene: TRBJ2-7
CDR3 protein: CASSSTPTGSVEQYF
CDR3 DNA: TGTGCCAGCAGCTCTACCCCGACGGGATCGGTCGAGCAGTACTTC

clone size: .
V gene: TRBV27
D gene: TRBD2
J gene: TRBJ2-3
CDR3 protein: CASSSWEGPTDTQYF
CDR3 DNA: TGTGCCAGCAGTTCCTGGGAGGGACCCACAGATACGCAGTATTTT

clone size: .
V gene: TRBV6-1
D gene: .
J gene: TRBJ2-4
CDR3 protein: CASTLWGEANDIQYF
CDR3 DNA: TGTGCCAGCACCCTATGGGGGGAGGCTAATGACATTCAGTACTTC

clone size: .
V gene: TRBV7-9
D gene: TRBD2
J gene: TRBJ2-1
CDR3 protein: CASSFSGRALEQFF
CDR3 DNA: TGTGCCAGCAGCTTTAGCGGGAGGGCCCTTGAGCAGTTCTTC

clone size: .
V gene: TRBV11-2
D gene: TRBD1
J gene: TRBJ1-2
CDR3 protein: CASSVTGGAYYGYTF
CDR3 DNA: TGTGCCAGCAGCGTAACAGGGGGGGCCTACTATGGCTACACCTTC

clone size: .
V gene: TRBV19
D gene: TRBD2
J gene: TRBJ2-7
CDR3 protein: CASSAGTSGSVYEQYF
CDR3 DNA: TGTGCCAGTAGTGCCGGGACTAGCGGGAGTGTGTACGAGCAGTACTTC

clone size: .
V gene: TRBV30
D gene: .
J gene: TRBJ2-2
CDR3 protein: CAWMGTGMNTGELFF
CDR3 DNA: TGTGCCTGGATGGGCACAGGGATGAACACCGGGGAGCTGTTTTTT

clone size: once
V gene: TRBV5-1
D gene: .
J gene: TRBJ2-7
CDR3 protein: CASSPGRNYEQYF
CDR3 DNA: TGCGCCAGCAGCCCCGGACGGAACTACGAGCAGTACTTC

clone size: .
V gene: TRBV29-1
D gene: TRBD2
J gene: TRBJ2-7
CDR3 protein: CSVNGLAGGHEQYF
CDR3 DNA: TGCAGCGTTAACGGACTAGCGGGAGGGCACGAGCAGTACTTC

clone size: .
V gene: TRBV25-1
D gene: .
J gene: TRBJ1-1
CDR3 protein: CASSEYGRIEAFF
CDR3 DNA: TGTGCCAGCAGTGAATACGGACGGATTGAAGCTTTCTTT

clone size: .
V gene: TRBV10-1
D gene: TRBD1
J gene: TRBJ1-4
CDR3 protein: CAATTGGGEKLFF
CDR3 DNA: TGCGCCGCCACGACAGGGGGTGGTGAAAAACTGTTTTTT

clone size: .
V gene: TRBV7-2
D gene: .
J gene: TRBJ2-3
CDR3 protein: CASSLSQADTDTQYF
CDR3 DNA: TGTGCCAGCAGCTTATCACAGGCGGACACAGATACGCAGTATTTT

clone size: .
V gene: TRBV7-9
D gene: .
J gene: TRBJ2-6
CDR3 protein: CASSQGVAGGANVLTF
CDR3 DNA: TGTGCCAGCAGCCAGGGGGTGGCGGGAGGGGCCAACGTCCTGACTTTC

clone size: .
V gene: TRBV11-2
D gene: TRBD2
J gene: TRBJ2-1
CDR3 protein: CASSFLRTSGSVNEQFF
CDR3 DNA: TGTGCCAGCAGCTTCCTACGGACTAGCGGGAGTGTAAATGAGCAGTTCTTC

clone size: .
V gene: TRBV5-5
D gene: TRBD2
J gene: TRBJ2-5
CDR3 protein: CASSFRGGLAGETQYF
CDR3 DNA: TGTGCCAGCAGCTTCCGCGGGGGCCTAGCGGGGGAGACCCAGTACTTC

clone size: few
V gene: TRBV7-6
D gene: .
J gene: TRBJ2-7
CDR3 protein: CASSLAGVREQYF
CDR3 DNA: TGTGCCAGCAGCTTAGCGGGAGTCCGCGAGCAGTACTTC

clone size: .
V gene: TRBV28
D gene: TRBD2
J gene: TRBJ2-7
CDR3 protein: CASSPEGGRSYEQYF
CDR3 DNA: TGTGCCAGCAGTCCTGAAGGCGGGAGATCCTACGAGCAGTACTTC

clone size: .
V gene: TRBV20-1
D gene: .
J gene: TRBJ2-7
CDR3 protein: CSALYGEQYF
CDR3 DNA: TGCAGTGCTCTATACGGCGAGCAGTACTTC

clone size: .
V gene: TRBV19
D gene: TRBD1
J gene: TRBJ2-7
CDR3 protein: CASSPIDRALYEQYF
CDR3 DNA: TGTGCCAGTAGTCCTATTGACAGGGCCCTCTACGAGCAGTACTTC

clone size: .
V gene: TRBV7-2
D gene: .
J gene: TRBJ2-7
CDR3 protein: CASSPPGSYEQYF
CDR3 DNA: TGTGCCAGCAGCCCACCGGGCAGCTACGAGCAGTACTTC

clone size: .
V gene: TRBV5-4
D gene: .
J gene: TRBJ1-2
CDR3 protein: CASSLETGLGYGYTF
CDR3 DNA: TGTGCCAGCAGCTTGGAAACAGGGTTAGGCTATGGCTACACCTTC

clone size: .
V gene: TRBV6-1
D gene: .
J gene: TRBJ1-1
CDR3 protein: CASSLDRFGNTEAFF
CDR3 DNA: TGTGCCAGCAGCCTGGACAGATTTGGGAACACTGAAGCTTTCTTT